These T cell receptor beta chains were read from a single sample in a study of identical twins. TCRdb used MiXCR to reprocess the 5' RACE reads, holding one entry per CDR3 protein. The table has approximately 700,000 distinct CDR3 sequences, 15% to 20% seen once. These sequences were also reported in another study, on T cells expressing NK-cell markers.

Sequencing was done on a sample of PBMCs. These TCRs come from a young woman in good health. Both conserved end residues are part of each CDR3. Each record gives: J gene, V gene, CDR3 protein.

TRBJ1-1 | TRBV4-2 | CASSQVAGLNTEAFF
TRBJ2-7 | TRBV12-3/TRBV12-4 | CASSFNPYEQYF
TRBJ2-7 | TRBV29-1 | CSVEVGAGTNSYEQYF
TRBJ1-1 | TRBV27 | CASSVGQANTEAFF
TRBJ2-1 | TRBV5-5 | CASSLGLAGAYNEQFF
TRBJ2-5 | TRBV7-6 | CASSLGLAPQETQYF
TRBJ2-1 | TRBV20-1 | CSARPAGGIDEQFF
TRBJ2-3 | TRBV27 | CASSLGRGLSDTQYF
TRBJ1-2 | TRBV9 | CASSAQPGQGFGGYTF
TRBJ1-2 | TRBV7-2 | CASSPGGDTYGYTF
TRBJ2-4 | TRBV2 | CASNREKGNIQYF
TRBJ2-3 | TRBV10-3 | CAISETKREASNTQYF
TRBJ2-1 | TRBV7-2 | CASSLAPGDEQFF
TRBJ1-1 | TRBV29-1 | CSTTLPGRTEAFF
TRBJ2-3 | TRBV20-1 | CCASPLLPGLVGTQYF
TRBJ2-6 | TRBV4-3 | CASSQRLAGLHTGANVLTF
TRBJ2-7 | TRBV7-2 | CASSLAPTGPYEQYF
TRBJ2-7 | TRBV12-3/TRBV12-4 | CASSRGTRNEQYF
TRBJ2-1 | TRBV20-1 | CSGVIYNEQFF
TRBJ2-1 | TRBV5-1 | CASSLGFVREQFF
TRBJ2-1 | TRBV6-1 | CASSRLASGYEQFF
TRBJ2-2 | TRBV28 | CASRDVELFF
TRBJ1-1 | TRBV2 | CASSEWAGNWSEAFF
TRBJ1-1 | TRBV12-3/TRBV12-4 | CASSKDGNTEAFF
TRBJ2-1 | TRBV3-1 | CASSPGTSGRGSSYNEQFF
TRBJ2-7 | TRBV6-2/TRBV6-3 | CASSYLGQGLYEQYF
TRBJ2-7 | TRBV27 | CASSFLKGQGFREQYF
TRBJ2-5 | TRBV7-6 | CASSLEASGLGETQYF